This TCR beta chain was sequenced for a study of PD-1 blockade in classical Hodgkin lymphoma. TCRdb's table, derived via immunoSEQ multiplex PCR, lists solely in-frame clones and lacks some. The repertoire consists of approximately 50,000 clones, with 85% to 90% occurring once and the leading ten covering over 5%. Study conclusions and caveats: Baseline diversity in complete responders resembled that of newly diagnosed patients. Patients starting nivolumab under 1 year after ASCT were excluded.

Brentuximab vedotin exposure varied among the patients, all of whom had relapsed after autologous stem cell transplantation. Note on this clone: What it binds is not known.

V lost 3 bases and J lost 0; bases outside the gene matches: 8. The CDR3 is 18 residues long. Germline values: CDR1 MDHEN, CDR2 SYDVKM. This receptor was obtained from a human donor with classical Hodgkin lymphoma. The chain is built from TRBV28 and TRBJ2-6; 7 bases agree with TRBD2. Sequences were derived from peripheral blood mononuclear cells (PBMCs), sampled before the second cycle of nivolumab. The CDR3 is CASSFGGGSYSGANVLTF. The CDR3 DNA reads as TGTGCCAGCAGTTTTGGCGGGGGATCCTACTCTGGGGCCAACGTCCTGACTTTC.